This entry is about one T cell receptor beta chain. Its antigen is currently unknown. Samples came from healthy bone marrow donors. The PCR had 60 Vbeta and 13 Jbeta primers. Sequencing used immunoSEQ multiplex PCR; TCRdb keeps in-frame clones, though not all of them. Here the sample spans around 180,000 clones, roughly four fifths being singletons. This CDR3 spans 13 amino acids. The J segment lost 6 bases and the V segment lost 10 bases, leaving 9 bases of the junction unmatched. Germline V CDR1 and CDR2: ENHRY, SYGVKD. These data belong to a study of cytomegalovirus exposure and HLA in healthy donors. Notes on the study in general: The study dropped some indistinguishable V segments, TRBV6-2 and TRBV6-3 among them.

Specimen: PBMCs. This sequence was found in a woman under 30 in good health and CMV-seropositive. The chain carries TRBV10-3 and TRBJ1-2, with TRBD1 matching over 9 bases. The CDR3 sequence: CATSGTGSDGYTF. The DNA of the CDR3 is TGTGCCACCTCCGGGACAGGGAGCGATGGCTACACCTTC.